Sequencing of this TCR beta chain was carried out in a study of CD8 T cells in ankylosing spondylitis. Germline CDR1 MNHEY, CDR2 SVGAGI. The CDR3 length is 14 residues. The germline V and J ends were trimmed by 4 bases and 3 bases, with 12 bases remaining between them. TCRdb reanalysed the 5' RACE reads using MiXCR and keeps one entry per CDR3 protein. The sample yields about 800,000 distinct CDR3 sequences, about 11% seen once. This clonotype was picked up a small number of times. No antigen is known for it. Study-wide results and caveats: Roughly 8 highly homologous variants made up a TCR beta motif that seemed to typify ankylosing spondylitis blood. Prior work had noted some motif variants in reactive arthritis blood and synovial fluid.

Sequenced: blood, either unsorted or a sorted T cell fraction (not recorded which). V and J are TRBV6-5 and TRBJ1-1, with a weak D call TRBD1 (5 bases). The TCR originated in a male donor with ankylosing spondylitis. The CDR3 protein is CASSFLGVDTEAFF. In DNA form, the CDR3 reads TGTGCCAGCAGTTTCCTAGGGGTAGACACTGAAGCTTTCTTT.